This TCR beta chain is drawn from a study of cytomegalovirus exposure and HLA in healthy donors. Study observations and caveats: Highly shared sequence variants in one cluster were likely a sequencing artifact. The CMV antigen specificity of a few CMV-associated chains was confirmed through in vitro analysis.

Trimming removed 5 bases at V and 2 bases at J, with 9 bases between. CDR1 is SGHAT, CDR2 FQNNGV, per germline. This CDR3 is 13 amino acids long. Vbeta (60) and Jbeta (13) primers were used in the PCR. This table comes from immunoSEQ multiplex PCR, and its TCRdb copy is limited to in-frame clones, with some not included. The sample lists approximately 130,000 clones; 76% were seen once. In the case of this clone: Its matching antigen is unknown.

The rearrangement joins TRBV11-2 to TRBJ1-1; D is possibly TRBD1 (6 bases). Sequences were obtained from PBMCs. The origin of this receptor is a female donor in good health and CMV-seropositive. The CDR3 region has the DNA TGTGCCAGCAGCGAACAGGGTAACACTGAAGCTTTCTTT. As protein: CASSEQGNTEAFF.